The rows below give T cell receptor beta chains drawn from one sample of a study of T cell responses to AZD1222 COVID-19 vaccine. Repertoires were generated with immunoSEQ multiplex PCR, while TCRdb's copy carries only in-frame clones and drops some. In the table there are 95,000 to 100,000 clones, around nine tenths of which are singletons. The input for sequencing was peripheral blood, taken on day 0 of AZD1222 vaccination. These receptors came from an adult in good health. The CDR3 runs from the conserved cysteine through the conserved F or W. Fields, in order: J gene, V gene, D gene, clone size, CDR3 protein, CDR3 DNA. A D gene is named only where the DNA matches it firmly. Clone size is not always given. Where it is, it says once, few, many or a class for expanded clones.

j_call: TRBJ2-3; v_call: TRBV7-9; d_call: TRBD1; clone_size: once; cdr3_aa: CASSLRLDRGFADTQYF; cdr3_nt: TGTGCCAGCAGCTTACGTCTGGACAGGGGCTTCGCAGATACGCAGTATTTT
j_call: TRBJ1-4; v_call: TRBV5-1; d_call: .; clone_size: .; cdr3_aa: CASSLRIATNEKLFF; cdr3_nt: TGCGCCAGCAGCTTGAGAATTGCAACTAATGAAAAACTGTTTTTT
j_call: TRBJ2-1; v_call: TRBV5-1; d_call: TRBD2; clone_size: .; cdr3_aa: CASSSLRTRAEQFF; cdr3_nt: TGCGCCAGCAGCTCACTACGGACTAGGGCTGAGCAGTTCTTC
j_call: TRBJ2-3; v_call: TRBV6-4; d_call: .; clone_size: .; cdr3_aa: CASSESSTDTQYF; cdr3_nt: TGTGCCAGCAGTGAGTCTAGCACAGATACGCAGTATTTT
j_call: TRBJ1-6; v_call: TRBV9; d_call: .; clone_size: .; cdr3_aa: CASSVDYGIGNSPLHF; cdr3_nt: TGTGCCAGCAGCGTAGATTATGGGATAGGAAATTCACCCCTCCACTTT
j_call: TRBJ1-6; v_call: TRBV6-5; d_call: TRBD1; clone_size: .; cdr3_aa: CASSYHRDRGSPLHF; cdr3_nt: TGTGCCAGCAGTTACCACCGGGACAGGGGATCACCCCTCCACTTT
j_call: TRBJ1-2; v_call: TRBV10-3; d_call: TRBD1; clone_size: .; cdr3_aa: CAIGGQGAVGGYTF; cdr3_nt: TGTGCCATTGGGGGGCAGGGGGCGGTAGGCGGCTACACCTTC
j_call: TRBJ2-7; v_call: TRBV6-5; d_call: .; clone_size: .; cdr3_aa: CASRAGLTYEQYF; cdr3_nt: TGTGCCAGCAGGGCGGGACTCACCTACGAGCAGTACTTC
j_call: TRBJ1-1; v_call: TRBV24-1; d_call: .; clone_size: .; cdr3_aa: CATSGAGYTEAFF; cdr3_nt: TGTGCCACCAGTGGGGCGGGGTACACTGAAGCTTTCTTT
j_call: TRBJ1-3; v_call: TRBV18; d_call: .; clone_size: once; cdr3_aa: CASSPIQGLAGNTIYF; cdr3_nt: TGTGCCAGCTCACCAATACAGGGATTGGCTGGAAACACCATATATTTT
j_call: TRBJ2-6; v_call: TRBV7-9; d_call: .; clone_size: .; cdr3_aa: CAIHQGYLGGANVLTF; cdr3_nt: TGTGCCATTCACCAGGGATACCTGGGGGGGGCCAACGTCCTGACTTTC
j_call: TRBJ2-3; v_call: TRBV5-1; d_call: TRBD1; clone_size: .; cdr3_aa: CASSWDRGIRTDTQYF; cdr3_nt: TGCGCCAGCAGCTGGGACAGGGGGATAAGAACAGATACGCAGTATTTT
j_call: TRBJ2-6; v_call: TRBV6-1; d_call: .; clone_size: .; cdr3_aa: CASSDRYGEGANVLTF; cdr3_nt: TGTGCCAGCAGTGATAGATACGGGGAAGGGGCCAACGTCCTGACTTTC
j_call: TRBJ1-6; v_call: TRBV4-2; d_call: TRBD1; clone_size: .; cdr3_aa: CASSPRTGPNSPLHF; cdr3_nt: TGTGCCAGCAGCCCGCGGACAGGCCCTAATTCACCCCTCCACTTT
j_call: TRBJ1-2; v_call: TRBV27; d_call: TRBD1; clone_size: .; cdr3_aa: CASSGNRGAGYTF; cdr3_nt: TGTGCCAGCAGTGGTAACAGGGGAGCTGGCTACACCTTC
j_call: TRBJ1-2; v_call: TRBV6-5; d_call: .; clone_size: .; cdr3_aa: CASSYRQTNYGYTF; cdr3_nt: TGTGCCAGCAGTTACAGACAGACTAACTATGGCTACACCTTC
j_call: TRBJ2-2; v_call: TRBV3-1/TRBV3-2; d_call: .; clone_size: .; cdr3_aa: CASSPGGTGELFF; cdr3_nt: TGTGCCAGCAGCCCCGGAGGCACCGGGGAGCTGTTTTTT
j_call: TRBJ1-5; v_call: TRBV15; d_call: TRBD1; clone_size: .; cdr3_aa: CATSTPGTEDQPQHF; cdr3_nt: TGTGCCACCAGCACCCCCGGGACAGAAGATCAGCCCCAGCATTTT
j_call: TRBJ2-7; v_call: TRBV7-8; d_call: .; clone_size: .; cdr3_aa: CASSQYYEQYF; cdr3_nt: TGTGCCAGCAGCCAATACTACGAGCAGTACTTC
j_call: TRBJ2-7; v_call: TRBV10-2; d_call: .; clone_size: .; cdr3_aa: CASSEIEGRSYEQYF; cdr3_nt: TGCGCCAGCAGTGAAATCGAGGGGAGGTCCTACGAGCAGTACTTC
j_call: TRBJ2-1; v_call: TRBV4-2; d_call: .; clone_size: once; cdr3_aa: CASSQSPSGPYNEQFF; cdr3_nt: TGTGCCAGCAGCCAAAGTCCGAGCGGGCCGTACAATGAGCAGTTCTTC
j_call: TRBJ2-3; v_call: TRBV18; d_call: TRBD2; clone_size: .; cdr3_aa: CASSPPSGGARTQYF; cdr3_nt: TGTGCCAGCTCACCGCCTAGCGGGGGGGCCCGTACGCAGTATTTT
j_call: TRBJ1-5; v_call: TRBV5-8; d_call: .; clone_size: .; cdr3_aa: CASSLRGGAQPQHF; cdr3_nt: TGTGCCAGCAGCTTGCGGGGGGGGGCTCAGCCCCAGCATTTT
j_call: TRBJ2-5; v_call: TRBV5-1; d_call: .; clone_size: .; cdr3_aa: CASSSTPGTQETQYF; cdr3_nt: TGCGCCAGCAGCTCTACCCCGGGCACCCAAGAGACCCAGTACTTC
j_call: TRBJ2-5; v_call: TRBV5-4; d_call: TRBD2; clone_size: .; cdr3_aa: CASSPGLAGFEETQYF; cdr3_nt: TGTGCCAGCAGCCCCGGACTAGCGGGGTTCGAAGAGACCCAGTACTTC
j_call: TRBJ1-2; v_call: TRBV5-1; d_call: .; clone_size: once; cdr3_aa: CASSPGPGYTF; cdr3_nt: TGCGCCAGCAGTCCCGGGCCTGGCTACACCTTC
j_call: TRBJ2-5; v_call: TRBV5-1; d_call: .; clone_size: .; cdr3_aa: CASSLAPFGETQYF; cdr3_nt: TGCGCCAGCAGCTTGGCTCCGTTTGGGGAGACCCAGTACTTC
j_call: TRBJ1-2; v_call: TRBV4-1; d_call: .; clone_size: .; cdr3_aa: CASSPLRTDYGYTF; cdr3_nt: TGCGCCAGCAGCCCGCTACGGACGGACTATGGCTACACCTTC
j_call: TRBJ2-1; v_call: TRBV7-3; d_call: TRBD2; clone_size: .; cdr3_aa: CASSSGGPYNEQFF; cdr3_nt: TGTGCCAGCAGCTCGGGGGGGCCCTACAATGAGCAGTTCTTC
j_call: TRBJ2-3; v_call: TRBV23-1; d_call: TRBD2; clone_size: .; cdr3_aa: CASSQSRPSGDTQYF; cdr3_nt: TGCGCCAGCAGTCAATCGAGGCCTAGCGGGGATACGCAGTATTTT
j_call: TRBJ2-2; v_call: TRBV6-5; d_call: .; clone_size: .; cdr3_aa: CASSRDRTNTGELFF; cdr3_nt: TGTGCCAGCAGCCGGGACCGGACGAACACCGGGGAGCTGTTTTTT
j_call: TRBJ1-6; v_call: TRBV28; d_call: .; clone_size: .; cdr3_aa: CASSLIEPYYNSPLHF; cdr3_nt: TGTGCCAGCAGTCTAATCGAGCCTTACTATAATTCACCCCTCCACTTT
j_call: TRBJ1-2; v_call: TRBV6-5; d_call: TRBD1; clone_size: .; cdr3_aa: CASSPTGGDGYGYTF; cdr3_nt: TGTGCCAGCAGCCCAACAGGGGGAGATGGCTATGGCTACACCTTC
j_call: TRBJ2-1; v_call: TRBV28; d_call: TRBD2; clone_size: .; cdr3_aa: CASSSPGGAQISEQFF; cdr3_nt: TGTGCCAGCAGCAGCCCGGGGGGGGCCCAGATCAGTGAGCAGTTCTTC
j_call: TRBJ1-4; v_call: TRBV5-1; d_call: .; clone_size: .; cdr3_aa: CASSQLWDEKLFF; cdr3_nt: TGCGCCAGCAGCCAACTTTGGGACGAAAAACTGTTTTTT
j_call: TRBJ1-1; v_call: TRBV15; d_call: .; clone_size: .; cdr3_aa: CATSRNLNTEAFF; cdr3_nt: TGTGCCACCAGCAGGAACCTGAACACTGAAGCTTTCTTT
j_call: TRBJ1-5; v_call: TRBV4-1; d_call: .; clone_size: .; cdr3_aa: CASSQDETGNQPQHF; cdr3_nt: TGCGCCAGCAGCCAAGACGAGACAGGAAATCAGCCCCAGCATTTT
j_call: TRBJ1-5; v_call: TRBV5-1; d_call: .; clone_size: .; cdr3_aa: CASSLGSTADSNQPQHF; cdr3_nt: TGCGCCAGCAGCTTGGGTTCGACAGCTGATAGCAATCAGCCCCAGCATTTT
j_call: TRBJ2-1; v_call: TRBV2; d_call: .; clone_size: .; cdr3_aa: CASSKTGFPYNEQFF; cdr3_nt: TGTGCCAGCAGTAAAACAGGGTTCCCTTACAATGAGCAGTTCTTC
j_call: TRBJ2-3; v_call: TRBV2; d_call: TRBD1; clone_size: .; cdr3_aa: CASSEEGTGADTQYF; cdr3_nt: TGTGCCAGCAGTGAAGAAGGGACAGGGGCAGATACGCAGTATTTT
j_call: TRBJ1-5; v_call: TRBV7-8; d_call: TRBD1; clone_size: .; cdr3_aa: CASSEEPGQPFNQPQHF; cdr3_nt: TGTGCCAGCAGTGAGGAACCGGGACAGCCATTCAATCAGCCCCAGCATTTT
j_call: TRBJ1-4; v_call: TRBV27; d_call: TRBD1; clone_size: .; cdr3_aa: CASRQGAYTNEKLFF; cdr3_nt: TGTGCCAGCAGACAGGGGGCTTATACTAATGAAAAACTGTTTTTT
j_call: TRBJ1-4; v_call: TRBV12-3/TRBV12-4; d_call: TRBD1; clone_size: .; cdr3_aa: CASRTGFEKLFF; cdr3_nt: TGTGCCAGCAGGACAGGGTTTGAAAAACTGTTTTTT
j_call: TRBJ1-1; v_call: TRBV5-1; d_call: .; clone_size: .; cdr3_aa: CASSPILRGGNTEAFF; cdr3_nt: TGCGCCAGCAGCCCCATCCTCAGGGGAGGGAACACTGAAGCTTTCTTT